This T cell receptor beta chain was documented in a study of regulatory T cells in long-lasting Graves disease. The TCR beta library used iRepertoire HTBI primers with Arm-PCR amplification of CDR3. TCRdb re-called the multiplex PCR reads through MiXCR, storing one row per CDR3 protein. The repertoire holds about 420,000 distinct CDR3 sequences, with 15% to 20% as singletons. The sample's time point: newly diagnosed GD, antithyroid drugs for less than 3 months. PBMC RNA was the source of the TCR library. As to this clonotype: This is likely an artifact of a read error, given a far larger clone one base away.

Another study also made use of these data, one on T cells in Graves' hyperthyroidism and ophthalmopathy.

Sequencing was performed on peripheral blood mononuclear cells (PBMCs), taken at new diagnosis, from a patient treated with antithyroid drugs. The TCR comes from a young woman with Graves disease.

Written as DNA, the CDR3 is TGTGCCAGCAGTCAGTCTGGGGACAGAGGAGAGACCCAGTTCTTC. It yields the protein CASSQSGDRGETQFF. The chain recombines TRBV28 with TRBJ2-1, with TRBD1 matching 7 bases. Trimming removed 5 bases from V and 13 bases from J; junction bases left unmatched: 17. Per the germline V gene, CDR1 is MDHEN and CDR2 is SYDVKM. The CDR3 is 15 residues long.